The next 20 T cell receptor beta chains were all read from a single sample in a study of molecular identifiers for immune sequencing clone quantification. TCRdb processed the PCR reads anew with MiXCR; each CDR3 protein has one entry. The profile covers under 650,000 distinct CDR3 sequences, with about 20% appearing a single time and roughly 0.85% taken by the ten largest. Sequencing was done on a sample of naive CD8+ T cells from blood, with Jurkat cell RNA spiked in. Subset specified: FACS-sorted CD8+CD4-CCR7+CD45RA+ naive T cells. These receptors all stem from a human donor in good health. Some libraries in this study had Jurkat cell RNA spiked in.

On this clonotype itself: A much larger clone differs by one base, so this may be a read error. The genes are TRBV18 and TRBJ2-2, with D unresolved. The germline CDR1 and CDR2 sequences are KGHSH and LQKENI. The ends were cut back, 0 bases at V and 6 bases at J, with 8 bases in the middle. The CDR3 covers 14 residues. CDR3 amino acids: CASSPPVWAGELFF. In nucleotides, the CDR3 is TGTGCCAGCTCACCACCGGTATGGGCCGGGGAGCTGTTTTTT.

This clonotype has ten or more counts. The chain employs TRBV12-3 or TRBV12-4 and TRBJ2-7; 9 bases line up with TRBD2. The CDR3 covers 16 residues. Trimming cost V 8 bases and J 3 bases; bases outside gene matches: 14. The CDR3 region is CASGSSGTRFIYEQYF. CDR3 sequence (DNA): TGTGCCAGCGGGTCTAGCGGGACCCGATTTATCTACGAGCAGTACTTC.

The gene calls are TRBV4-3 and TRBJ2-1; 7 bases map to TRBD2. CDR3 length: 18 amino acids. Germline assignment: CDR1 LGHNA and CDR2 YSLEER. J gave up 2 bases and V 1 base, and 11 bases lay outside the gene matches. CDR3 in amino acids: CASSQASPGGLTYNEQFF. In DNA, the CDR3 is TGCGCCAGCAGCCAAGCTTCGCCGGGAGGTCTCACCTACAATGAGCAGTTCTTC.

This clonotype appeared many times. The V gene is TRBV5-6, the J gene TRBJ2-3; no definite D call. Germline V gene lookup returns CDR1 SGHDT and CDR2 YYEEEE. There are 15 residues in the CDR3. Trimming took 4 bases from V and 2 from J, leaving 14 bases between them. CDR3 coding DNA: TGTGCCAGCAGCCCAACAAACGAGAACACAGATACGCAGTATTTT. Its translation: CASSPTNENTDTQYF.

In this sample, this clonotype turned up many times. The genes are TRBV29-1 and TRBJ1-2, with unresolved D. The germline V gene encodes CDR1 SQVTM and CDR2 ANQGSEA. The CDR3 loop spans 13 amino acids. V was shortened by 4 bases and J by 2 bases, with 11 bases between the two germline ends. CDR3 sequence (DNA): TGCAGCGTTGGGACCGAAGGAAACTATGGCTACACCTTC. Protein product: CSVGTEGNYGYTF.

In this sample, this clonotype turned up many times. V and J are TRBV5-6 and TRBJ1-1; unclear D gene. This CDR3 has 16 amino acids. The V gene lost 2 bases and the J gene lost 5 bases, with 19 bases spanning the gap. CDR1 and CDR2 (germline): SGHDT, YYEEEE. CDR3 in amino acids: CASSFLGPSESTEAFF. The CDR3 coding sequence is TGTGCCAGCAGCTTTCTTGGCCCTTCCGAGAGTACTGAAGCTTTCTTT.

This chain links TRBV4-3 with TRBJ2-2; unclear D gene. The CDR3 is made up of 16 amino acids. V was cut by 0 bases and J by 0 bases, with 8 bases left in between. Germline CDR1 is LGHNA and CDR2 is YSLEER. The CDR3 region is CASSQDFRTNTGELFF. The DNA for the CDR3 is TGCGCCAGCAGCCAAGATTTTAGGACGAACACCGGGGAGCTGTTTTTT.

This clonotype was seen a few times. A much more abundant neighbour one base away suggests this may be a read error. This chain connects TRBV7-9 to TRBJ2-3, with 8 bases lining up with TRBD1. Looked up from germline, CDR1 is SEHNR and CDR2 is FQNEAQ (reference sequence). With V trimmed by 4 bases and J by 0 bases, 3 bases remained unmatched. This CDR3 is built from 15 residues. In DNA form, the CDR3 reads TGTGCCAGCAGCTGGGGACAGGATAGCACAGATACGCAGTATTTT. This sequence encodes CASSWGQDSTDTQYF.

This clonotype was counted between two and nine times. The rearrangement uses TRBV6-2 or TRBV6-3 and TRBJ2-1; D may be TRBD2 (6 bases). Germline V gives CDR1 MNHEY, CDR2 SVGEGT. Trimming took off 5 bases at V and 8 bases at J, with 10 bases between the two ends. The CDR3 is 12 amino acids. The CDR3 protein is CASSDPSDEQFF. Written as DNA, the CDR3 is TGTGCCAGCAGTGATCCTAGCGATGAGCAGTTCTTC.

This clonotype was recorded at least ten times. The CDR3 DNA is TGCGCCAGCAGCCTTCTCTCAAGAGGGGATAGCAATCAGCCCCAGCATTTT. It translates to CASSLLSRGDSNQPQHF. The chain employs TRBV4-3 and TRBJ1-5; D might be TRBD1 (5 bases). Trimming removed 4 bases at V and 0 bases at J, with 16 bases between. This CDR3 has 17 amino acids. The germline V gene encodes CDR1 LGHNA and CDR2 YSLEER.

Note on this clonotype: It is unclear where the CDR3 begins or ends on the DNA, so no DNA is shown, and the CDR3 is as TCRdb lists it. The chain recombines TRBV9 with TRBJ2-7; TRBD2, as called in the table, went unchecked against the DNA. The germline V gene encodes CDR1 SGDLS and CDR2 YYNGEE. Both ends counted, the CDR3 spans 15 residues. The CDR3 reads CASSVGAGSSYERYF.

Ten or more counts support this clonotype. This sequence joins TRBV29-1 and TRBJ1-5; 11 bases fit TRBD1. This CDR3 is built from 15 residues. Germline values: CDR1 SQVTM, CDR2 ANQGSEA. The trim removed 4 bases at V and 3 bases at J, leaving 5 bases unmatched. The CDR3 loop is CSVGTGGLNNQPQHF. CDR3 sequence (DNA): TGCAGCGTTGGGACAGGGGGCTTGAACAATCAGCCCCAGCATTTT.

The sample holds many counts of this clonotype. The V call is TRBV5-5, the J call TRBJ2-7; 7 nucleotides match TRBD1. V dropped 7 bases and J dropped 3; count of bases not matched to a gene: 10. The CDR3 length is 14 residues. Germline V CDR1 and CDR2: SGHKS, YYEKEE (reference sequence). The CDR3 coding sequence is TGTGCCAGCGTCTCGTGGGACAGAAACTACGAGCAGTACTTC. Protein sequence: CASVSWDRNYEQYF.

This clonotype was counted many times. CDR3 DNA: TGCAGTGCTGAGACAGGGTGGGATTATAATTCACCCCTCCACTTT. Protein sequence: CSAETGWDYNSPLHF. The chain has TRBV20-1 and TRBJ1-6; 7 nucleotides line up with TRBD1. Germline-derived CDR1 and CDR2 are DFQATT and SNEGSKA (reference sequence). Unmatched junction bases numbered 8, after V lost 5 bases and J lost 4 bases. This CDR3 comprises 15 residues.

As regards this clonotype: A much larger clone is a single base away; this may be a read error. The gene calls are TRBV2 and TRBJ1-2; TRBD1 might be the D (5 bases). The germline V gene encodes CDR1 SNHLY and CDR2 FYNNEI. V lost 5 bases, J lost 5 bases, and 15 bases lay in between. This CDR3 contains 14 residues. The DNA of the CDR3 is TGTGCCAGCAGTTCCGGGGCAGGGAGATATGGCTACACCTTC. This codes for CASSSGAGRYGYTF. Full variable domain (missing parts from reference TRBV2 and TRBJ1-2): EPEVTQTPSHQVTQMGQEVILRCVPISNHLYFYWYRQILGQKVEFLVSFYNNEISEKSEIFDDQFSVERPDGSNFTLKIRSTKLEDSAMYFCASSSGAGRYGYTFGSGTRLTVV.

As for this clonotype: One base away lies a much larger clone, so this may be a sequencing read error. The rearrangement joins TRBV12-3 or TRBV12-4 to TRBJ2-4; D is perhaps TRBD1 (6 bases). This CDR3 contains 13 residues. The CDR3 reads CASGLQGKNIQYF. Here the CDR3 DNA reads TGTGCCAGCGGTTTACAGGGTAAAAACATTCAGTACTTC.

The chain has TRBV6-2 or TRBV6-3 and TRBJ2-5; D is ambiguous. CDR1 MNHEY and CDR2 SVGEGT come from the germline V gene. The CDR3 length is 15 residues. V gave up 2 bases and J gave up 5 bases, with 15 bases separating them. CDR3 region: CASSYPLVVGETQYF. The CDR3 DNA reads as TGTGCCAGCAGTTACCCTCTAGTGGTAGGGGAGACCCAGTACTTC.

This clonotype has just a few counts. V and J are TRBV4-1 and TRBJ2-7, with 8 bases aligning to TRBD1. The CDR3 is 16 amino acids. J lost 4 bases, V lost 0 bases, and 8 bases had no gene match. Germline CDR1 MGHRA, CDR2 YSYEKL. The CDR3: CASSQDIGQGLYEQYF. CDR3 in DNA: TGCGCCAGCAGCCAAGATATAGGACAGGGATTGTACGAGCAGTACTTC.

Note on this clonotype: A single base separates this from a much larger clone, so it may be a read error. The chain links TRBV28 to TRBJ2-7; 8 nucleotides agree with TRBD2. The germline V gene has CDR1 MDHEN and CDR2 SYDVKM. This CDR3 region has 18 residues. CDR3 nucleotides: TGTGCCTGCAGTACGAAGAACCTGCTAGCGGGTCGGTCCTACGAGCAGTACTTC. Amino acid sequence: CACSTKNLLAGRSYEQYF.

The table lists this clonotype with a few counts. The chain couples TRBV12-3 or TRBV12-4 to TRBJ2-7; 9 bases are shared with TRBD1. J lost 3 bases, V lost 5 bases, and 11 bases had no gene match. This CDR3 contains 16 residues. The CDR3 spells CASSPKPGQGNYEQYF. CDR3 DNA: TGTGCCAGCAGTCCGAAACCGGGACAGGGCAACTACGAGCAGTACTTC.